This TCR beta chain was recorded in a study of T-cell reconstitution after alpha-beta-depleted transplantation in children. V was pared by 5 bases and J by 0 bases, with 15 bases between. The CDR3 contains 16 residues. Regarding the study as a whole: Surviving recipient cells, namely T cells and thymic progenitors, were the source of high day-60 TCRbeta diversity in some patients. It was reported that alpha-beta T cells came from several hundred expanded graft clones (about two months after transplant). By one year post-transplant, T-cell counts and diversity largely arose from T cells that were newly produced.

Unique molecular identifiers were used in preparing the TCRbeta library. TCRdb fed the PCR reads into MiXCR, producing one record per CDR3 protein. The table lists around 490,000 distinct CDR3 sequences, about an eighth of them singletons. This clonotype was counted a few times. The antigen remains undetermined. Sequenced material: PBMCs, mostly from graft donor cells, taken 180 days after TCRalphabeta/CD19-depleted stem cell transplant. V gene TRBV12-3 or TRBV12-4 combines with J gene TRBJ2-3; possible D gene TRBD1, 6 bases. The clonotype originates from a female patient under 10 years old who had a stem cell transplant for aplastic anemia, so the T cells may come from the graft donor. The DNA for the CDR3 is TGTGCCAGCAGTCCCCGCGCAGGGGCCAGCACAGATACGCAGTATTTT. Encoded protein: CASSPRAGASTDTQYF.